The TCR beta chain under discussion was sequenced for a study of blood T cell repertoires in COVID-19. Study details: Whether acute or convalescent, the COVID-19 samples came from the United States, Italy and Spain.

The germline gives CDR1 SEHNR, CDR2 FQNEAQ (reference sequence). J was trimmed by 5 bases and V by 5 bases; bases with no gene match: 17. This CDR3 has 18 residues. Profiled with immunoSEQ multiplex PCR; TCRdb holds only in-frame clones, not every one. The data show approximately 31,000 clones, with approximately 89% seen just once and under 4.5% held by the top ten. V is TRBV7-9 and J is TRBJ2-7; 11 bases align to TRBD2. The receptor's source is a man in his sixties with acute or convalescent COVID-19. Sequenced sample: peripheral blood. The CDR3, as DNA: TGTGCCAGCAGCCACCCCGGGGTAGCGGGAGGGCCGATCAACGAGCAGTACTTC. Translation: CASSHPGVAGGPINEQYF. Full variable domain (rest looked up from reference TRBV7-9 and TRBJ2-7): DTGVSQNPRHKITKRGQNVTFRCDPISEHNRLYWYRQTLGQGPEFLTYFQNEAQLEKSRLLSDRFSAERPKGSFSTLEIQRTEQGDSAMYLCASSHPGVAGGPINEQYFGPGTRLTVT.